This TCR beta chain is from a study of blood T cell repertoires in COVID-19. Study in general: COVID-19 samples collected from the United States, Italy and Spain covered acute and convalescent phases. Nucleic acid was either cDNA or gDNA, and it came from T cells, B-cell-depleted T cells, or PBMCs.

Per the original methods: Estimated nucleated cell counts came from reference gene primer amplification. Method: immunoSEQ multiplex PCR; TCRdb's copy keeps in-frame clones and lacks some. V, J and clone size reflect that table, while D and trimming were determined from the DNA. The sample lists approximately 200,000 clones, about 87% occurring once. The CDR3 covers 14 residues. Trimming removed 10 bases at V and 9 bases at J, with 19 bases between. Looked up from germline, CDR1 is SGHVS and CDR2 is FQNEAQ. What was sequenced was peripheral blood. This sequence was found in a man between 70 and 80 years old with acute or convalescent COVID-19. The chain couples TRBV7-8 to TRBJ1-6, with a weak D call TRBD1 (5 bases). CDR3 nucleotides: TGTGCCACCAAAGGTGAACAGGACGGTTCACCCCTCCACTTT. Translated, it gives CATKGEQDGSPLHF.